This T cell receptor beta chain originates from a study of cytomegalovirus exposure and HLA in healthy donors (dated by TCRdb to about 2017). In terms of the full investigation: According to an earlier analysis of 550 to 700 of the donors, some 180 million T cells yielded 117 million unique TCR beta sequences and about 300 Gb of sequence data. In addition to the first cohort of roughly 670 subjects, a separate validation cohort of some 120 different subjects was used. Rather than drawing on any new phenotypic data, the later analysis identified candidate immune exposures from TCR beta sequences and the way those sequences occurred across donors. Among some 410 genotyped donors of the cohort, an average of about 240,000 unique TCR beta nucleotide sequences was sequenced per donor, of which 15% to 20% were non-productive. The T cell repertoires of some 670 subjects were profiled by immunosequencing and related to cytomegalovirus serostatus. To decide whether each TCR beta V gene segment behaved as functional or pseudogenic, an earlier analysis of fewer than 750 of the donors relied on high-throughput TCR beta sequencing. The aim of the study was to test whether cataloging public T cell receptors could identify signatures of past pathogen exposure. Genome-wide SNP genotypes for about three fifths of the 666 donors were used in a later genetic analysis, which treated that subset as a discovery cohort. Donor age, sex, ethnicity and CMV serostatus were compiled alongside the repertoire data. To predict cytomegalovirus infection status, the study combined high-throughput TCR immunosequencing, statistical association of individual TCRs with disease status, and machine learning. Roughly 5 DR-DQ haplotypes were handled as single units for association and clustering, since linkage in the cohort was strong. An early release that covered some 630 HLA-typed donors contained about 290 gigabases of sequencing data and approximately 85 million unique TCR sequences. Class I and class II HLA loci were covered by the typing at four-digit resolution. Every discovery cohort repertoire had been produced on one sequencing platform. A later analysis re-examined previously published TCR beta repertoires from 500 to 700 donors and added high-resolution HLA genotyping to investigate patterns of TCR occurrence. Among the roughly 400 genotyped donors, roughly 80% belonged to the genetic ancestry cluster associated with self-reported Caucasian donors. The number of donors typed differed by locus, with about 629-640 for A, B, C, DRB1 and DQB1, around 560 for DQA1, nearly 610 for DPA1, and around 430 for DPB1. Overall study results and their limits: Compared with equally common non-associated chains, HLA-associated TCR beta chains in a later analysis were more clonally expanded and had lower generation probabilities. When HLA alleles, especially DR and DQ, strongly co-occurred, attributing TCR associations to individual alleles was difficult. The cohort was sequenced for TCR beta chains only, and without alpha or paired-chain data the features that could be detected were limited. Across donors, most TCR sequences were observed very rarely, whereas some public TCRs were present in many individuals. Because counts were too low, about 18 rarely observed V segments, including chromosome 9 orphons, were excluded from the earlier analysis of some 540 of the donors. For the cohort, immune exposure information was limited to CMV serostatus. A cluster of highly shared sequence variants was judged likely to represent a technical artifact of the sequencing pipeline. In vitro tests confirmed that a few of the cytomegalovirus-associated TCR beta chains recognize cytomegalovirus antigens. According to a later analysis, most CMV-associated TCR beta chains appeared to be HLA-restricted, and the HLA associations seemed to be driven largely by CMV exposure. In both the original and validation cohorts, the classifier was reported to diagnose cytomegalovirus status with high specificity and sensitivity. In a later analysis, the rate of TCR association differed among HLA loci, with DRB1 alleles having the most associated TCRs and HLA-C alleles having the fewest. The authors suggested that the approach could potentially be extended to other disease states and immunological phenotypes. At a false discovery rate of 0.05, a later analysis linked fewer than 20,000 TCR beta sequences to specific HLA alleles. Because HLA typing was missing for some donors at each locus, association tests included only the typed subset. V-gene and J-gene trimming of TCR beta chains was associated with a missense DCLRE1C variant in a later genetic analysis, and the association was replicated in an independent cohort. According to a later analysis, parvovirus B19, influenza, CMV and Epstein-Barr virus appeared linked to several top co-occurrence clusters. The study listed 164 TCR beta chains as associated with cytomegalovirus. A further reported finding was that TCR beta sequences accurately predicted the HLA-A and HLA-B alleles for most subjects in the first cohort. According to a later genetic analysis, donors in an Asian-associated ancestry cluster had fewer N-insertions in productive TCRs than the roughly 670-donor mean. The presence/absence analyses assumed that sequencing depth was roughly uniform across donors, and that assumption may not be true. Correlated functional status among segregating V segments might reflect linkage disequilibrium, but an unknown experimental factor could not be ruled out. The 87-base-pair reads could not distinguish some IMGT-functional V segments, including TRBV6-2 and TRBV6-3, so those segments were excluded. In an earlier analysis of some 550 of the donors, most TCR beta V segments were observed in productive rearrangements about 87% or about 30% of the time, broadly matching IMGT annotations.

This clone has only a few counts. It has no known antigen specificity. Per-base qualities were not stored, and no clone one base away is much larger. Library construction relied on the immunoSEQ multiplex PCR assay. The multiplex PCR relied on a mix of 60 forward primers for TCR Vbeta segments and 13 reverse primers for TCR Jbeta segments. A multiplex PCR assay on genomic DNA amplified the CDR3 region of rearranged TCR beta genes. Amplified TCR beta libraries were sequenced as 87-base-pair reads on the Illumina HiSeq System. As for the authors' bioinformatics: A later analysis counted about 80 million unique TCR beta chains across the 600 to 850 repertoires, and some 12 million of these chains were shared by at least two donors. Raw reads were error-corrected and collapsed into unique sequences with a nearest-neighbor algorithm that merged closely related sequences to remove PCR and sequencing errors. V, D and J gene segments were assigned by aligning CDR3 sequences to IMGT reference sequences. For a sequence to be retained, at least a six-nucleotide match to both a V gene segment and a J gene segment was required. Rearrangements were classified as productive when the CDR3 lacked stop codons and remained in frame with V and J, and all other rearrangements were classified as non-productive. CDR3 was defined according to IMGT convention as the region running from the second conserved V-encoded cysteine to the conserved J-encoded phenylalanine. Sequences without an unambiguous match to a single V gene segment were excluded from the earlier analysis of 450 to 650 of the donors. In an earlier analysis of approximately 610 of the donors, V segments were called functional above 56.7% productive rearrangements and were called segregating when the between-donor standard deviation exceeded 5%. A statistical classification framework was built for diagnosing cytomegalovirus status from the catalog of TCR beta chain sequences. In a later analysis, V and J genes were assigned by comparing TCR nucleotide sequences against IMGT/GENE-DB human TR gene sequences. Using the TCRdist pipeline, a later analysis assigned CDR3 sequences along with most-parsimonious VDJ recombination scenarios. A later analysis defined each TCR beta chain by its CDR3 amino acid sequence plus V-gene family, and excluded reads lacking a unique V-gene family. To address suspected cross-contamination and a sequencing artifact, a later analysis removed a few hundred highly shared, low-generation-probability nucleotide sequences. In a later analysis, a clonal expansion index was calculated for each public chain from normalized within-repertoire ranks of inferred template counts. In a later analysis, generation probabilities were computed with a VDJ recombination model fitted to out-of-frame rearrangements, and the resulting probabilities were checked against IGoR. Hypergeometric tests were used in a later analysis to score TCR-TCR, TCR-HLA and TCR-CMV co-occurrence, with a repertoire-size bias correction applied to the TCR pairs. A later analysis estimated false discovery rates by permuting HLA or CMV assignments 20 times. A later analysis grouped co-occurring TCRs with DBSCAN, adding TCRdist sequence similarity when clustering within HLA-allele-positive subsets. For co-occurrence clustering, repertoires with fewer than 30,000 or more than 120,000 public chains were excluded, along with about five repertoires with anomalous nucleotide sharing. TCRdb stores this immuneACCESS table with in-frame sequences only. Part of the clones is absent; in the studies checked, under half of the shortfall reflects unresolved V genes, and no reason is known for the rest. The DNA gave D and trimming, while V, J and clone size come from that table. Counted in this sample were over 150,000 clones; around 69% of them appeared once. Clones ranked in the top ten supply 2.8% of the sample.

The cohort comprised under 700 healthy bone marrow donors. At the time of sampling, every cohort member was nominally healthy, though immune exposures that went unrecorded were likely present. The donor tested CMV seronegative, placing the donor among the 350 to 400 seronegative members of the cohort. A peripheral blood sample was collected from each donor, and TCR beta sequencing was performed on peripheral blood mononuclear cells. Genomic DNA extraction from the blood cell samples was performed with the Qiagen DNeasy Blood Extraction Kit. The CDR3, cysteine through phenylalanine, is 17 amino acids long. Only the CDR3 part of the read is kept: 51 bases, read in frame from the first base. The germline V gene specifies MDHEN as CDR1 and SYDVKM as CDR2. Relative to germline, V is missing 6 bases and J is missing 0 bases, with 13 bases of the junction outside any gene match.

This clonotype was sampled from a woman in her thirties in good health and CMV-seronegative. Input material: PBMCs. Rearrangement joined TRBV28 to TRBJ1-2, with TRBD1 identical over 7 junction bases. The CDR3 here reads CASSPAAGGPPNYGYTF. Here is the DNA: TGTGCCAGCAGCCCCGCCGCAGGGGGTCCTCCTAACTATGGCTACACCTTC.